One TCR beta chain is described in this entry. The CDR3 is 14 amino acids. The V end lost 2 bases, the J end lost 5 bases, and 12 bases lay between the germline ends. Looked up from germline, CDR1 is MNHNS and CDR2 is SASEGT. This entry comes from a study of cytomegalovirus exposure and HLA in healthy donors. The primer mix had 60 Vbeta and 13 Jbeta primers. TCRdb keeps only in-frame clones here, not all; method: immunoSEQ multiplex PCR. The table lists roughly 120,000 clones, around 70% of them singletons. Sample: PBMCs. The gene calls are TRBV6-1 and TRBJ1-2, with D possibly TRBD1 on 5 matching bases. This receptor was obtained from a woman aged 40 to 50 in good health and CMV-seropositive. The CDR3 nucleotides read TGTGCCAGCAGTGAAATGGGGCCTGGGTATGGCTACACCTTC. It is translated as CASSEMGPGYGYTF.